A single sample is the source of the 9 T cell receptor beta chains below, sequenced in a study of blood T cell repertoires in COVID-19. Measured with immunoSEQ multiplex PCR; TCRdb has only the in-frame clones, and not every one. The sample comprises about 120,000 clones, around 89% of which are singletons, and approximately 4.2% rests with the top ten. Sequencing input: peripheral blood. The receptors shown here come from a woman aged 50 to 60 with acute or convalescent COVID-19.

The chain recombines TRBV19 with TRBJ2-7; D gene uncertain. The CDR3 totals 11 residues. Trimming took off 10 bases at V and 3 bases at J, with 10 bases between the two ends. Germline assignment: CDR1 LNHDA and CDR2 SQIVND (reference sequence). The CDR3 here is CATKFGYEQYF. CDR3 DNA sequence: TGTGCCACCAAGTTCGGCTACGAGCAGTACTTC.

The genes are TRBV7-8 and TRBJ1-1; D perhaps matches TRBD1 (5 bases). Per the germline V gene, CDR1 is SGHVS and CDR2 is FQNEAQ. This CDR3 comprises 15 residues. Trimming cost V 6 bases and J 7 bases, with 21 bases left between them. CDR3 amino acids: CASRSRGTSSVEAFF. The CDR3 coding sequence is TGTGCCAGCAGGAGTCGGGGGACCTCCTCGGTTGAAGCTTTCTTT.

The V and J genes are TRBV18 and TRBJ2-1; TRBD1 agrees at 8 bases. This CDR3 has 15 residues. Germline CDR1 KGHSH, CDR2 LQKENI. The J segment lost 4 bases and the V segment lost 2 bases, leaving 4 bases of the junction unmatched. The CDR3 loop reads CASSPRTGTYNEQFF. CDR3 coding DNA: TGTGCCAGCTCACCAAGGACAGGGACTTACAATGAGCAGTTCTTC.

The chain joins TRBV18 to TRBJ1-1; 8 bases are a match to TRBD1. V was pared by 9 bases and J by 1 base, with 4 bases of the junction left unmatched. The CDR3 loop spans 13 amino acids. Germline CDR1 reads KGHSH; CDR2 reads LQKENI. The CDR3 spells CASQGAGNTEAFF. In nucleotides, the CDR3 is TGTGCCAGTCAGGGGGCAGGGAACACTGAAGCTTTCTTT.

Here the CDR3 DNA reads TGTGCCAGCAGTGAAAGGTCTCTCCTGGGGAGAGAGACCCAGTACTTC. It specifies CASSERSLLGRETQYF. The V call is TRBV2, the J call TRBJ2-5; D is perhaps TRBD2 (5 bases). This CDR3 is built from 16 residues. The V gene lost 2 bases and the J gene lost 4 bases, with 17 bases spanning the gap. CDR1 SNHLY and CDR2 FYNNEI come from the germline V gene.

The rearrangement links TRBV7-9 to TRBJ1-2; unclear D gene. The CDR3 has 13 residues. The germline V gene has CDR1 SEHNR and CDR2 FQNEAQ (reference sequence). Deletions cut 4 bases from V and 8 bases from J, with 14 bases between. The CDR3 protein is CASSSLGSYGYTF. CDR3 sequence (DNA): TGTGCCAGCAGCTCCCTAGGGAGCTACGGCTACACCTTC.

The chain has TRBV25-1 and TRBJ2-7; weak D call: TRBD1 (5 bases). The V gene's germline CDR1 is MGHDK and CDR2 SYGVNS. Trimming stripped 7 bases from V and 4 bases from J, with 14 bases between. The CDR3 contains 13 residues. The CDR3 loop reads CASIPGRVYEQYF. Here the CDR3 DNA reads TGTGCCAGCATCCCGGGCAGGGTATACGAGCAGTACTTC.

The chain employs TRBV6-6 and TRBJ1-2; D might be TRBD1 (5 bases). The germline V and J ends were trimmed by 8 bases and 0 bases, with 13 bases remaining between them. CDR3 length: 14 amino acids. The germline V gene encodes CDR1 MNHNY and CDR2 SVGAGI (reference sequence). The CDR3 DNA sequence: TGTGCCAGCCACCCCGACAGCACTAACTATGGCTACACCTTC. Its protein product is CASHPDSTNYGYTF.

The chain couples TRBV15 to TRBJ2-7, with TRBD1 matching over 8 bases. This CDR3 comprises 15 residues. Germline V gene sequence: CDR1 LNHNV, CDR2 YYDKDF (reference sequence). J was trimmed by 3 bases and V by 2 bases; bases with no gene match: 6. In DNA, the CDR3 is TGTGCCACCAGCAGACCTGACAGGGGTATCTACGAGCAGTACTTC. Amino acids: CATSRPDRGIYEQYF.